Listed here are 28 T cell receptor beta chains from one sample, sequenced in a study of blood T cells in healthy people across ages. Using a J-beta primer mix together with a sample-barcoded 5' primer, a second PCR was run for about 6 to 11 cycles. TCRdb re-called the 5' RACE reads with MiXCR, one entry per CDR3 protein. The sample has about 1.4 million distinct CDR3 sequences; almost 60% are singletons. The sequenced sample consisted of blood. These TCRs come from a man between 18 and 29 years old in good health.

The chain carries TRBV12-5 and TRBJ2-1, with TRBD1 as a possible D gene (6 bases). Trimming cost V 4 bases and J 6 bases, with 13 bases left between them. From germline, CDR1 is LGHNT and CDR2 FRNRAP. The CDR3 covers 14 residues. This CDR3 is CASGSLMTGNEQFF. CDR3 in DNA: TGTGCTAGTGGTTCCTTAATGACAGGCAATGAGCAGTTCTTC.

V gene TRBV10-3 combines with J gene TRBJ1-3; no clear D. The CDR3 sequence is 11 residues long. V shed 2 bases and J shed 8 bases, with 4 bases lying between them. The germline CDR1 and CDR2 sequences are ENHRY and SYGVKD. In DNA form, the CDR3 reads TGTGCCATCAGTGAGGTAGACACCATATATTTT. Encoded protein: CAISEVDTIYF.

V gene TRBV4-1 combines with J gene TRBJ2-1; 10 nucleotides line up with TRBD2. V lost 3 bases, J lost 5 bases, and 13 bases stayed unmatched. Per germline, CDR1 MGHRA and CDR2 YSYEKL. This CDR3 contains 18 residues. The CDR3 spells CASSQDSTGSGRDNEQFF. As DNA, the CDR3 is TGCGCCAGCAGCCAGGACTCCACAGGCAGCGGGAGGGACAATGAGCAGTTCTTC.

The genes are TRBV4-3 and TRBJ2-7, with 8 bases that match TRBD2. The CDR3 consists of 15 residues. Per the germline V gene, CDR1 is LGHNA and CDR2 is YSLEER. The V segment lost 1 base and the J segment 3 bases; nucleotides outside the gene matches: 5. The CDR3 reads CASSQGGGPFYEQYF. In DNA form, the CDR3 reads TGCGCCAGCAGCCAAGGCGGGGGGCCTTTCTACGAGCAGTACTTC.

A few counts support this clonotype. The CDR3 nucleotides are TGTGCCAGTCGTACAGGGGGCTGGGAGCAGTACTTC. Translating gives CASRTGGWEQYF. J is TRBJ2-7 and V is TRBV27; 9 bases line up with TRBD1. Germline V lookup: CDR1 MNHEY, CDR2 SMNVEV (reference sequence). V lost 9 bases, J lost 7 bases, and 7 bases stayed unmatched. The CDR3 runs 12 residues.

This chain joins TRBV12-3 or TRBV12-4 and TRBJ2-1; TRBD1 matches 7 bases. This CDR3 region has 17 residues. Unmatched junction bases numbered 12, after V lost 4 bases and J lost 3 bases. The CDR3 DNA is TGTGCCAGCAGTTCCGTAGGTGGACAGGATTTCTACAATGAGCAGTTCTTC. It is translated as CASSSVGGQDFYNEQFF.

This clonotype occurred a few times. This chain joins TRBV15 and TRBJ2-3, with D tentatively TRBD1 (6 bases). CDR3 length equals 15 residues. V was shortened by 3 bases and J by 0 bases, with 10 bases between the two germline ends. Germline V CDR1 and CDR2: LNHNV, YYDKDF (reference sequence). The DNA of the CDR3 is TGTGCCACCAGCAGGACAGGAACTAGCACAGATACGCAGTATTTT. It is translated as CATSRTGTSTDTQYF.

This chain joins TRBV4-1 and TRBJ2-1; 10 nucleotides match TRBD2. Per germline, CDR1 MGHRA and CDR2 YSYEKL. This CDR3 region has 16 residues. V trimming: 6 bases; J trimming: 7 bases; junction bases outside the gene matches: 12. CDR3: CASRQGLAGGRNEQFF. The CDR3 DNA reads TGCGCCAGCAGGCAGGGATTAGCGGGAGGCAGGAATGAGCAGTTCTTC.

This clonotype appeared once. The chain has TRBV5-1 and TRBJ2-3; TRBD2 matches at 8 bases. CDR1 is SGHRS, CDR2 YFSETQ, per germline. The CDR3 is made up of 18 amino acids. Germline trimming cut 4 bases from V and 2 bases from J; bases unmatched to any gene: 15. The CDR3 region has the DNA TGCGCCAGCAGCCCCTTCCACGTATCTGGACTAGCCACAGATACGCAGTATTTT. This encodes CASSPFHVSGLATDTQYF.

The chain has TRBV2 and TRBJ1-4; D perhaps matches TRBD1 (5 bases). V lost 5 bases and J 3 bases, leaving 16 bases between the germline ends. Germline CDR1 SNHLY, CDR2 FYNNEI. The CDR3 totals 16 residues. The CDR3 protein is CASSFGPGPANEKLFF. The DNA of the CDR3 is TGTGCCAGCAGTTTTGGCCCGGGGCCAGCTAATGAAAAACTGTTTTTT.

This chain joins TRBV6-5 and TRBJ1-2; D unresolved. This CDR3 is 14 amino acids long. Looked up from germline, CDR1 is MNHEY and CDR2 is SVGAGI. Trimming shortened V by 6 bases and J by 2 bases, and 13 bases separated the two germline ends. The CDR3 reads CASSPNRPNYGYTF. The CDR3 DNA reads as TGTGCCAGCAGCCCCAACAGACCAAACTATGGCTACACCTTC.

The chain links TRBV20-1 to TRBJ1-1, with D perhaps matching TRBD1 (6 bases). Germline V gives CDR1 DFQATT, CDR2 SNEGSKA (reference sequence). Trimming removed 0 bases from V and 11 bases from J, with 19 bases in between. There are 14 residues in the CDR3. The CDR3 is CSARDRTAGEGAFF. The CDR3 DNA follows: TGCAGTGCTAGAGATCGCACGGCAGGGGAAGGGGCTTTCTTT.

The V gene is TRBV7-9, the J gene TRBJ2-7, with 12 bases aligning to TRBD2. Germline V CDR1 and CDR2: SEHNR, FQNEAQ (reference sequence). The CDR3 runs to 15 residues. The trim removed 6 bases at V and 4 bases at J, leaving 7 bases unmatched. DNA of the CDR3: TGTGCCAGCAGAGCCGGGACTAGCGGGTTTTACGAGCAGTACTTC. Its translation is CASRAGTSGFYEQYF.

This clonotype came up a few times. V gene TRBV28 combines with J gene TRBJ1-2; D not resolved. Per the germline V gene, CDR1 is MDHEN and CDR2 is SYDVKM. V was clipped by 4 bases and J by 4 bases, with 7 bases between them. CDR3 length: 12 amino acids. This CDR3 reads CASSYSPYGYTF. CDR3 nucleotides: TGTGCCAGCAGTTACAGTCCCTATGGCTACACCTTC.

This sequence joins TRBV29-1 and TRBJ2-1; D call uncertain. CDR1 is SQVTM and CDR2 is ANQGSEA in the germline V gene. The V and J ends lost 0 bases and 4 bases respectively, with 10 bases between them. The CDR3 sequence is 14 residues long. CDR3 nucleotides: TGCAGCGTTGAAGACGACACTGCATACAATGAGCAGTTCTTC. This gives the protein CSVEDDTAYNEQFF.

The chain couples TRBV5-1 to TRBJ2-7, with TRBD1 identical over 12 bases. Germline V gene sequence: CDR1 SGHRS, CDR2 YFSETQ. Trimming at V came to 5 bases and at J to 4 bases, leaving 7 bases not matched to a gene. CDR3 length: 15 amino acids. CDR3 sequence (DNA): TGCGCCAGCAGTTCCGGGACAGGGGGCAATTACGAGCAGTACTTC. Protein product: CASSSGTGGNYEQYF.

This clonotype was observed a handful of times. This chain uses TRBV7-9 with TRBJ2-1; possible D gene TRBD2, 6 bases. This CDR3 has 15 amino acids. The V gene's germline CDR1 is SEHNR and CDR2 FQNEAQ (reference sequence). With 5 bases removed from V and 6 bases from J, the gap between germline ends came to 17 bases. CDR3 in DNA: TGTGCCAGCAGCGAGGGAACGGGAGTGGTCAATGAGCAGTTCTTC. Translating gives CASSEGTGVVNEQFF.

The chain employs TRBV15 and TRBJ2-3; 8 nucleotides line up with TRBD2. The germline V gene has CDR1 LNHNV and CDR2 YYDKDF (reference sequence). The CDR3 spans 20 residues. Trimming removed 1 base from V and 1 base from J; junction bases left unmatched: 16. The CDR3 DNA reads TGTGCCACCAGCAGAGGCTTAAGAACTAGCGGACCAGGAGGCACAGATACGCAGTATTTT. It specifies CATSRGLRTSGPGGTDTQYF.

This clonotype was seen just once. The V and J genes are TRBV5-1 and TRBJ2-5, with D possibly matching TRBD1 (5 bases). The CDR3 is 14 amino acids. V lost 4 bases to trimming and J lost 7 bases, with 17 bases between them. CDR1 SGHRS and CDR2 YFSETQ come from the germline V gene. The CDR3 protein is CASSEDSRLGTQYF. The DNA of the CDR3 is TGCGCCAGCAGCGAAGACAGTCGACTGGGGACCCAGTACTTC.

The V and J genes are TRBV3-1 and TRBJ1-2, with D perhaps matching TRBD1 (6 bases). The CDR3 is 18 residues long. Trimming stripped 6 bases from V and 0 bases from J, with 23 bases between. Germline CDR1 is LGHDT and CDR2 is YNNKEL (reference sequence). DNA for the CDR3: TGTGCCAGCAGTCCAAGGACAGCTTATAATCTACCTAACTATGGCTACACCTTC. Protein: CASSPRTAYNLPNYGYTF.

As regards this clonotype: The junction does not match germline at one end; this may be a read error. The genes are TRBV29-1 and TRBJ2-2; D may correspond to TRBD1 or TRBD2 (6 bases each). The CDR3 is 14 amino acids. Germline CDR1 is SQVTM and CDR2 is ANQGSEA. The DNA for the CDR3 is TGCAGCGTTGAGGAAGGGGGGATCACCGGGGGGCTGTTTTTT. Encoded protein: CSVEEGGITGGLFF.

This clonotype was seen only a few times. V and J are TRBV7-2 and TRBJ1-1; possible D gene TRBD1, 5 bases. The CDR3 runs to 14 residues. Germline V CDR1 and CDR2: SGHTA, FQGNSA. The V and J ends lost 4 bases and 5 bases respectively, with 14 bases between them. The CDR3 sequence: CASSSRGGRTEAFF. CDR3 coding DNA: TGTGCCAGCAGCTCCCGGGGGGGGAGGACTGAAGCTTTCTTT.

This clonotype has only one observation. The chain is built from TRBV5-1 and TRBJ2-1; 7 bases are shared with TRBD1. The J segment lost 10 bases and the V segment lost 0 bases, leaving 22 bases of the junction unmatched. Germline lookup yields CDR1 SGHRS and CDR2 YFSETQ. The CDR3 loop spans 19 amino acids. The CDR3 DNA reads as TGCGCCAGCAGCTTGGGTGGGACAGCCAAGGTATTTGGTTTGGCGGAGCAGTTCTTC. It is translated as CASSLGGTAKVFGLAEQFF.

This clonotype came up once. The V gene is TRBV7-2, the J gene TRBJ2-3, with TRBD1 as a possible D gene (5 bases). Germline V gene sequence: CDR1 SGHTA, CDR2 FQGNSA. The CDR3 spans 18 residues. V lost 1 base to trimming and J lost 0 bases, with 17 bases between them. CDR3: CASSLVGSGLPSTDTQYF. CDR3 in DNA: TGTGCCAGCAGCTTAGTTGGCTCAGGGCTACCCAGCACAGATACGCAGTATTTT.

This clonotype was counted a few times. This chain links TRBV6-1 with TRBJ2-7; D remains ambiguous. In germline, CDR1 is MNHNS, CDR2 SASEGT. V dropped 4 bases and J dropped 2 bases, with 18 bases sitting between them. The CDR3 length is 16 residues. Here the CDR3 reads CASSGVGSTFPYEQYF. The CDR3 coding sequence is TGTGCCAGCAGTGGTGTTGGCAGCACCTTTCCCTACGAGCAGTACTTC.

The chain couples TRBV2 to TRBJ1-2; possible D gene TRBD1, 6 bases. CDR1 SNHLY and CDR2 FYNNEI come from the germline V gene. Trimming cost V 1 base and J 4 bases, with 13 bases left between them. The CDR3 contains 15 residues. CDR3 nucleotide sequence: TGTGCCAGCAGTGAAGGTGGCAGGGGTAGCTATGGCTACACCTTC. Its translation: CASSEGGRGSYGYTF.

This chain links TRBV4-1 with TRBJ1-1; D uncertain. The V gene's germline CDR1 is MGHRA and CDR2 YSYEKL. There are 15 residues in the CDR3. V lost 4 bases to trimming and J lost 1 base, with 13 bases between them. CDR3 DNA: TGCGCCAGCAGCCGCGCCGGAGGGAAGAACACTGAAGCTTTCTTT. Translating gives CASSRAGGKNTEAFF.

This clonotype was detected ten times or more. The V gene is TRBV4-1, the J gene TRBJ2-7, with D perhaps TRBD1 or TRBD2 (6 bases each). The CDR3 covers 13 residues. The V and J ends lost 6 bases and 3 bases respectively, with 12 bases between them. Germline assignment: CDR1 MGHRA and CDR2 YSYEKL. CDR3 protein: CASSPGAGYEQYF. The CDR3 nucleotides read TGCGCCAGCAGTCCGGGGGCTGGCTACGAGCAGTACTTC.